The 27 T cell receptor beta chains listed next were all sequenced from one sample in a study of regulatory T cells in long-lasting Graves disease. Time point reported: newly diagnosed GD, antithyroid drugs for less than 3 months. From RNA extracted from PBMCs, the TCR library was made. Combining iRepertoire HTBI primers with Arm-PCR of CDR3 regions, the authors built TCR beta libraries. Using its own MiXCR run on the multiplex PCR reads, TCRdb lists one record per CDR3 protein. The sample lists roughly 530,000 distinct CDR3 sequences, around 16% seen once, with 25% in the top ten. These same records also appear under a second study, on T cells in Graves' hyperthyroidism and ophthalmopathy.

Here the sequenced sample was peripheral blood mononuclear cells (PBMCs), taken at new diagnosis, from a patient treated with antithyroid drugs. All receptors derive from a woman aged 35-65 years with Graves disease.

There are a few counts of this clonotype. This chain uses TRBV12-3 or TRBV12-4 with TRBJ1-6; D unclear. The CDR3 loop spans 17 amino acids. V was cut by 5 bases and J by 0 bases, with 14 bases left in between. The CDR3 here is CASSPRHRSSYNSPLHF. The CDR3 coding sequence is TGTGCCAGCAGTCCCCGACACCGCTCCTCCTATAATTCACCCCTCCACTTT.

This clonotype was seen ten or more times. This chain connects TRBV5-1 to TRBJ1-1, with D perhaps TRBD1 (5 bases). This CDR3 spans 15 amino acids. V shed 4 bases and J shed 5 bases, with 18 bases lying between them. Germline V gene data show CDR1 as SGHRS and CDR2 as YFSETQ. CDR3 nucleotides: TGCGCCAGCAGCCCCCCGCTTAGGGGTAAGACTGAAGCTTTCTTT. It is translated as CASSPPLRGKTEAFF.

The CDR3 DNA sequence: TGCAGCGTCGAAACAGGGGAAGGCTACACCTTC. Residues: CSVETGEGYTF. The V gene is TRBV20-1, the J gene TRBJ1-2, with TRBD1 matching 7 bases. The CDR3 consists of 11 residues. Germline lookup yields CDR1 DFQATT and CDR2 SNEGSKA (reference sequence).

This clonotype was seen at least ten times. The chain has TRBV30 and TRBJ1-2; possibly TRBD1 for D (6 bases). The CDR3 is 12 amino acids. V was clipped by 4 bases and J by 7 bases, with 13 bases between them. Germline CDR1 GTSNPN, CDR2 SVGIG (reference sequence). CDR3 DNA sequence: TGTGCCTGGACGGCAGGGGCGGGTGGCTACACCTTC. Amino acids: CAWTAGAGGYTF. The whole variable domain, filled in from reference TRBV30 and TRBJ1-2, reads SQTIHQWPATLVQPVGSPLSLECTVEGTSNPNLYWYRQAAGRGLQLLFYSVGIGQISSEVPQNLSASRPQDRQFILSSKKLLLSDSGFYLCAWTAGAGGYTFGSGTRLTVV.

This clonotype came up many times. The rearrangement joins TRBV30 to TRBJ2-2; possible D gene TRBD2, 6 bases. V was pared by 2 bases and J by 2 bases, with 9 bases between. CDR1 is GTSNPN and CDR2 is SVGIG in the germline V gene (reference sequence). CDR3 length: 14 amino acids. This CDR3 reads CAWSHGGNTGELFF. As DNA, the CDR3 is TGTGCCTGGAGTCACGGGGGAAACACCGGGGAGCTGTTTTTT.

This clonotype was observed many times. The V call is TRBV12-3 or TRBV12-4, the J call TRBJ1-2; 8 nucleotides line up with TRBD1. V shed 5 bases, J shed 4 bases, and the junction held 6 bases outside the gene matches. The CDR3 covers 14 residues. The CDR3 protein is CASSTLTGVYGYTF. In DNA form, the CDR3 reads TGTGCCAGCAGTACCCTGACAGGGGTCTATGGCTACACCTTC.

This clonotype was recorded many times. V usage is TRBV2 and J usage is TRBJ2-1, with 11 bases that match TRBD1. The junction had 2 bases not matched to a gene; V was cut back by 4 bases and J by 6 bases. Germline loops: CDR1 SNHLY, CDR2 FYNNEI. The CDR3 extends over 14 amino acids. Here the CDR3 reads CASSGDRGFNEQFF. In DNA, the CDR3 is TGTGCCAGCAGTGGGGACAGGGGGTTCAATGAGCAGTTCTTC.

The chain joins TRBV19 to TRBJ2-2, with D possibly being TRBD1 (5 bases). Per the germline V gene, CDR1 is LNHDA and CDR2 is SQIVND (reference sequence). The CDR3 contains 14 residues. Trimming pared 7 bases from V and 5 bases from J, leaving 14 bases between. The CDR3 region is CASTKGRETGELFF. The CDR3, as DNA: TGTGCCAGTACTAAGGGGCGAGAAACCGGGGAGCTGTTTTTT.

The chain couples TRBV20-1 to TRBJ2-1, with TRBD2 as a possible D gene (6 bases). The CDR3 loop spans 13 amino acids. V gave up 5 bases and J gave up 9 bases, with 17 bases separating them. Germline CDR1 is DFQATT and CDR2 is SNEGSKA (reference sequence). CDR3 protein: CSASNGGSGEQFF. CDR3 sequence (DNA): TGCAGTGCTTCAAACGGGGGTTCGGGTGAGCAGTTCTTC.

The rearrangement joins TRBV3-1 to TRBJ1-3, with D maybe TRBD1 (5 bases). Germline V gene lookup returns CDR1 LGHDT and CDR2 YNNKEL (reference sequence). CDR3 length: 15 residues. V lost 2 bases and J 0 bases, leaving 8 bases between the germline ends. In nucleotides, the CDR3 is TGTGCCAGCAGCCAATCGACAGACTCTGGAAACACCATATATTTT. Its protein product is CASSQSTDSGNTIYF.

This clonotype turned up a few times. The CDR3 DNA is TGTGCCAGCAGCTTGGACAGGGAGGGAGAATACACCTTC. Protein sequence: CASSLDREGEYTF. The gene calls are TRBV5-5 and TRBJ1-2, with a tentative D call TRBD1 (6 bases). V lost 0 bases to trimming and J lost 11 bases, with 14 bases between them. The germline V gene encodes CDR1 SGHKS and CDR2 YYEKEE (reference sequence). This CDR3 region has 13 residues.

This clonotype has at least ten counts. The chain combines TRBV6-2 or TRBV6-3 with TRBJ2-2, with D tentatively TRBD1 or TRBD2 (5 bases each). CDR3 length: 15 residues. Germline V gene data show CDR1 as MNHEY and CDR2 as SVGEGT. Trimming pared 5 bases from V and 0 bases from J, leaving 10 bases between. The CDR3 loop reads CASSRDGSNTGELFF. CDR3 bases: TGTGCCAGCAGTCGGGACGGGTCGAACACCGGGGAGCTGTTTTTT.

This clonotype was counted between two and nine times. The chain carries TRBV7-2 and TRBJ2-7; D is uncertain. V lost 1 base and J lost 4, with 14 bases in between. Looked up from germline, CDR1 is SGHTA and CDR2 is FQGNSA. The CDR3 has 15 residues. The CDR3 DNA reads TGTGCCAGCAGCTTAGAAAGGGCTAGAAATTACGAGCAGTACTTC. The encoded protein is CASSLERARNYEQYF.

This clonotype has at least ten counts. The J gene is TRBJ1-4, the V gene TRBV12-3 or TRBV12-4, with no clear D. The germline V and J ends were trimmed by 5 bases and 11 bases, with 12 bases remaining between them. This CDR3 is 12 amino acids long. CDR3 loop: CASSRAYWKLFF. The CDR3 bases are TGTGCCAGCAGTCGCGCTTATTGGAAACTGTTTTTT.

In this sample, this clonotype turned up many times. V gene TRBV3-1 combines with J gene TRBJ1-3; D is unresolved. The CDR3 covers 14 residues. CDR1 is LGHDT and CDR2 is YNNKEL in the germline V gene (reference sequence). V was cut by 4 bases and J by 4 bases, with 11 bases left in between. The CDR3 here is CASSRNVEGNTIYF. In DNA, the CDR3 is TGTGCCAGCAGCCGGAACGTGGAGGGAAACACCATATATTTT.

This sequence joins TRBV7-9 and TRBJ2-7; 11 nucleotides align to TRBD2. J gave up 0 bases and V 5 bases, and 9 bases lay outside the gene matches. Germline CDR1 reads SEHNR; CDR2 reads FQNEAQ (reference sequence). This CDR3 comprises 17 residues. For the CDR3, the DNA is TGTGCCAGCAGCCTACGACTAGCGGGGATCCCCTCCTACGAGCAGTACTTC. Translation gives CASSLRLAGIPSYEQYF.

J is TRBJ1-1 and V is TRBV14; no reliable D call. CDR1 SGHDN and CDR2 FVKESK come from the germline V gene. This CDR3 contains 17 residues. Trimming cost V 3 bases and J 3 bases, with 20 bases left between them. CDR3 nucleotides: TGTGCCAGCAGCCATTGGGTGATGAGTGGGTCGGACACTGAAGCTTTCTTT. It encodes CASSHWVMSGSDTEAFF.

This clonotype has ten or more counts. This chain connects TRBV11-2 to TRBJ2-7; D is undetermined. Germline CDR1 is SGHAT and CDR2 is FQNNGV. CDR3 length: 12 amino acids. V was clipped by 6 bases and J by 3 bases, with 9 bases between them. This CDR3 is CASSIGYYEQYF. CDR3 coding DNA: TGTGCCAGCAGTATTGGGTACTACGAGCAGTACTTC.

The chain recombines TRBV7-9 with TRBJ2-1; D is perhaps TRBD2 (6 bases). V gave up 7 bases and J gave up 0 bases, with 19 bases separating them. The CDR3 consists of 17 residues. Germline assignment: CDR1 SEHNR and CDR2 FQNEAQ (reference sequence). CDR3 in amino acids: CASTRGLSPSSYNEQFF. The CDR3 nucleotides are TGTGCCAGCACACGGGGGTTATCGCCGAGCTCCTACAATGAGCAGTTCTTC.

Many counts were recorded for this clonotype. J is TRBJ1-2 and V is TRBV3-1, with D possibly TRBD1 on 5 matching bases. Germline loops: CDR1 LGHDT, CDR2 YNNKEL (reference sequence). The CDR3 contains 15 residues. The germline V and J ends were trimmed by 1 base and 4 bases, with 13 bases remaining between them. The chain's CDR3 is CASSQAGAHPYGYTF. CDR3 bases: TGTGCCAGCAGCCAAGCTGGGGCACATCCCTATGGCTACACCTTC.

This clonotype was counted only a few times. The chain uses TRBV4-1 and TRBJ2-1, with D perhaps matching TRBD1 (6 bases). The CDR3 length is 14 residues. The germline gives CDR1 MGHRA, CDR2 YSYEKL. Deletions cut 5 bases from V and 5 bases from J, with 13 bases between. The CDR3 loop is CASSIISGDNEQFF. In DNA form, the CDR3 reads TGCGCCAGCAGCATTATTTCAGGGGACAATGAGCAGTTCTTC.

The table lists this clonotype with many counts. The rearrangement joins TRBV29-1 to TRBJ1-1, with 9 bases lining up with TRBD1. The CDR3 totals 14 residues. V lost 3 bases and J lost 0; bases outside the gene matches: 2. Germline assignment: CDR1 SQVTM and CDR2 ANQGSEA. The chain's CDR3 is CSVEGQGMNTEAFF. DNA for the CDR3: TGCAGCGTTGAGGGACAGGGCATGAACACTGAAGCTTTCTTT. The whole variable domain, filled in from reference TRBV29-1 and TRBJ1-1, reads SAVISQKPSRDICQRGTSLTIQCQVDSQVTMMFWYRQQPGQSLTLIATANQGSEATYESGFVIDKFPISRPNLTFSTLTVSNMSPEDSSIYLCSVEGQGMNTEAFFGQGTRLTVV.

This clonotype turned up a few times. The chain has TRBV28 and TRBJ2-1; D call uncertain. Germline V gene data show CDR1 as MDHEN and CDR2 as SYDVKM. V was cut by 3 bases and J by 0 bases, with 12 bases left in between. CDR3 length: 16 amino acids. CDR3 DNA sequence: TGTGCCAGCAGTTTCTACCCTAGTCCCTCCTACAATGAGCAGTTCTTC. It encodes CASSFYPSPSYNEQFF.

The chain has TRBV19 and TRBJ1-6, with D uncertain. The CDR3 spans 13 residues. V dropped 7 bases and J dropped 14 bases, with 18 bases sitting between them. Per germline, CDR1 LNHDA and CDR2 SQIVND (reference sequence). The CDR3 DNA is TGTGCCAGTACCCCCATAGGCGACACGTCCCTCCACTTT. Amino acids: CASTPIGDTSLHF.

This clonotype showed up just a few times. This chain connects TRBV20-1 to TRBJ1-5, with unresolved D. Germline CDR1 DFQATT, CDR2 SNEGSKA (reference sequence). V dropped 6 bases and J dropped 3 bases, with 15 bases sitting between them. CDR3 length: 14 residues. The CDR3 DNA sequence: TGCAGTGCCAGCAAGGGCGGACCCAATCAGCCCCAGCATTTT. It codes for CSASKGGPNQPQHF.

This clonotype was detected ten times or more. The chain is built from TRBV12-3 or TRBV12-4 and TRBJ2-1; D gene uncertain. The CDR3 runs to 11 residues. V lost 6 bases to trimming and J lost 8 bases, with 8 bases between them. DNA for the CDR3: TGTGCCAGCAGCGCTTGGGATGAGCAGTTCTTC. Protein: CASSAWDEQFF.

This clonotype has a count of ten or more. This chain joins TRBV12-3 or TRBV12-4 and TRBJ2-1; no clear D gene. V gave up 1 base and J gave up 6 bases, with 10 bases separating them. The CDR3 loop spans 14 amino acids. This CDR3 is CASSLVATANEQFF. As DNA, the CDR3 is TGTGCCAGCAGTTTAGTGGCAACAGCCAATGAGCAGTTCTTC.